The clone carrying this T cell receptor (beta chain) was picked up many times. The sequenced fragment ends 3 residues before the CDR3 boundary, so the rest is inferred from the germline J gene. CVID and control samples used equivalent genomic DNA input. Clones were read by immunoSEQ multiplex PCR, and TCRdb kept only the in-frame ones, dropping some. The repertoire consists of 50,000 to 55,000 clones, none detected only once. These data belong to a study of T cell clonality in common variable immunodeficiency. Patients and controls were mostly of Caucasian heritage. The V end lost 5 bases, the J end lost 5 bases, and 17 bases lay between the germline ends. This CDR3 region has 15 residues. The germline V gene encodes CDR1 SGHVS and CDR2 FNYEAQ.

The V call is TRBV7-6, the J call TRBJ2-3; D might be TRBD1 (6 bases). The sequence came from a person aged 18-70 years in good health. The material sequenced was peripheral blood mononuclear cells. The covered CDR3 bases are TGTGCCAGCAGCATGGGACACCTAACAAAAGATACG. Its translation is CASSMGHLTKDT. The complete CDR3 sequence is CASSMGHLTKDTQYF.